The 14 T cell receptor beta chains in this list originate from one sample, sequenced in a study of OX40 agonist ivuxolimab in advanced cancers. Clones were sequenced by immunoSEQ multiplex PCR, and TCRdb holds only the in-frame ones, with some missing. In the table there are 20,000 to 25,000 clones, over 75% of which are singletons. The input for sequencing was CD4+ or CD8+ T cells sorted from blood, taken in a trial of the OX40 agonist ivuxolimab. These receptors all stem from an adult with an advanced solid tumor such as melanoma, head and neck, liver or kidney cancer.

V and J are TRBV30 and TRBJ1-5; 9 bases fit TRBD1. The CDR3 covers 14 residues. Germline V lookup: CDR1 GTSNPN, CDR2 SVGIG (reference sequence). J lost 6 bases, V lost 3 bases, and 6 bases had no gene match. In nucleotides, the CDR3 is TGTGCCTGGAGGGACAGGGGAATCAGTCAGCCCCAGCATTTT. Translated: CAWRDRGISQPQHF.

The J gene is TRBJ2-3, the V gene TRBV2; 9 bases fit TRBD1. Germline assignment: CDR1 SNHLY and CDR2 FYNNEI. The V and J ends lost 7 bases and 4 bases, in that order; junction bases with no gene match: 9. This CDR3 is built from 15 residues. The CDR3 sequence: CASKRGTGRADTQYF. As DNA, the CDR3 is TGTGCCAGCAAACGGGGGACAGGGAGGGCAGATACGCAGTATTTT.

This chain links TRBV4-3 with TRBJ1-5; D is undetermined. From germline, CDR1 is LGHNA and CDR2 YSLEER. The CDR3 runs to 15 residues. The V end was cut by 0 bases, the J end by 3 bases, with 9 bases between. This CDR3 reads CASSQDGGINQPQHF. CDR3 coding DNA: TGCGCCAGCAGCCAAGACGGAGGGATCAATCAGCCCCAGCATTTT.

The rearrangement links TRBV7-6 to TRBJ1-5; D might be TRBD1 (5 bases). There are 15 residues in the CDR3. The germline gives CDR1 SGHVS, CDR2 FNYEAQ. Trimming pared 6 bases from V and 0 bases from J, leaving 12 bases between. CDR3 nucleotide sequence: TGTGCCAGCAGGGCTGACAGCAATAGCAATCAGCCCCAGCATTTT. It yields the protein CASRADSNSNQPQHF.

The V gene is TRBV6-5, the J gene TRBJ2-1; TRBD1 matches at 8 bases. The CDR3 loop spans 13 amino acids. From germline, CDR1 is MNHEY and CDR2 SVGAGI. After removal of 8 bases from V and 15 bases from J, the junction contained 15 bases not matched to a gene. CDR3 sequence reads: CASRLTLTGEGFF. CDR3 nucleotides: TGTGCCAGCCGGCTAACCCTGACAGGGGAAGGGTTCTTC.

This clone was observed a handful of times. V gene TRBV7-9 combines with J gene TRBJ1-2, with a weak D call TRBD1 (6 bases). Germline V gene sequence: CDR1 SEHNR, CDR2 FQNEAQ (reference sequence). The germline V and J ends were trimmed by 8 bases and 3 bases, with 16 bases remaining between them. The CDR3 is made up of 14 amino acids. Here the CDR3 DNA reads TGTGCCAGCCGGCGGGGGCAAAGGGACTATGGCTACACCTTC. Its protein product is CASRRGQRDYGYTF.

The J gene is TRBJ1-1, the V gene TRBV19; D is possibly TRBD1 (5 bases). V shed 5 bases and J shed 0 bases, with 10 bases lying between them. CDR1 and CDR2 (germline): LNHDA, SQIVND (reference sequence). This CDR3 is 14 amino acids long. CDR3 sequence reads: CASSVGRLNTEAFF. DNA for the CDR3: TGTGCCAGTAGTGTGGGACGGCTGAACACTGAAGCTTTCTTT. Combining the CDR3 with reference TRBV19 and TRBJ1-1 gives the whole variable domain DGGITQSPKYLFRKEGQNVTLSCEQNLNHDAMYWYRQDPGQGLRLIYYSQIVNDFQKGDIAEGYSVSREKKESFPLTVTSAQKNPTAFYLCASSVGRLNTEAFFGQGTRLTVV.

V gene TRBV30 combines with J gene TRBJ1-6; 8 nucleotides line up with TRBD1. With 5 bases clipped from V and 7 bases from J, the junction kept 4 bases outside the gene matches. CDR1 and CDR2 from the germline V gene are GTSNPN and SVGIG (reference sequence). This CDR3 contains 13 residues. The CDR3 protein is CAWCGTGNSPLHF. The CDR3 bases are TGTGCCTGGTGTGGGACAGGCAATTCACCCCTCCACTTT.

The chain joins TRBV19 to TRBJ2-7; TRBD2 might be the D (5 bases). Deletions cut 1 base from V and 1 base from J, with 8 bases between. There are 14 residues in the CDR3. Germline CDR1 is LNHDA and CDR2 is SQIVND (reference sequence). The CDR3, as DNA: TGTGCCAGTAGTATAGGGACTCGTTCCTACGAGCAGTACTTC. Translating gives CASSIGTRSYEQYF.

This clone has only a few counts. The chain has TRBV19 and TRBJ1-2; D is perhaps TRBD1 (6 bases). This CDR3 has 13 residues. V gave up 7 bases and J gave up 2 bases, with 11 bases separating them. Germline V gene lookup returns CDR1 LNHDA and CDR2 SQIVND (reference sequence). CDR3 amino acids: CASNDRRNYGYTF. The CDR3, as DNA: TGTGCCAGTAACGACAGGAGAAACTATGGCTACACCTTC.

This clone was counted between two and nine times. V is TRBV27 and J is TRBJ2-7; TRBD1 is a possible D gene (6 bases). The germline gives CDR1 MNHEY, CDR2 SMNVEV (reference sequence). CDR3 length equals 12 residues. V was pared by 4 bases and J by 4 bases, with 8 bases between. The CDR3 bases are TGTGCCAGCAGTTCTACAGGGTACGAGCAGTACTTC. This gives the protein CASSSTGYEQYF.

The chain carries TRBV5-6 and TRBJ2-7; TRBD1 matches at 8 bases. Germline CDR1 SGHDT, CDR2 YYEEEE. The CDR3 loop spans 15 amino acids. V shed 0 bases, J shed 1 base, and the junction held 3 bases outside the gene matches. Written as DNA, the CDR3 is TGTGCCAGCAGCTTGGCTGACAGGGGTTCCTACGAGCAGTACTTC. Protein: CASSLADRGSYEQYF.

This rearrangement joins TRBV4-1 to TRBJ2-3; D ambiguous. Between the trimmed V and J ends, which lost 4 bases and 0 bases, there was a span of 20 bases. This CDR3 contains 18 residues. Germline CDR1 is MGHRA and CDR2 is YSYEKL. The CDR3 protein is CASSRTPGFGESTDTQYF. CDR3 DNA sequence: TGCGCCAGCAGCCGTACGCCGGGTTTCGGAGAAAGCACAGATACGCAGTATTTT.

This chain links TRBV7-6 with TRBJ2-1; the D is unclear. In germline, CDR1 is SGHVS, CDR2 FNYEAQ. This CDR3 has 15 residues. The V end lost 5 bases, the J end lost 5 bases, and 16 bases lay between the germline ends. CDR3 in DNA: TGTGCCAGCAGCCGCACTGAACACCCCAACAATGAGCAGTTCTTC. This sequence encodes CASSRTEHPNNEQFF.